This T cell receptor (beta chain) was identified in a study of cytomegalovirus exposure and HLA in healthy donors. Study conclusions and caveats: The authors reported that TCR beta sequences could predict HLA-A and HLA-B alleles. These predictions were accurate for most subjects in the first cohort.

PCR involved 60 Vbeta and 13 Jbeta primers. The data were produced by immunoSEQ multiplex PCR, yet TCRdb's version contains in-frame clones alone and is incomplete. The table has approximately 110,000 clones, 73% seen once. Germline CDR1 is SGDLS and CDR2 is YYNGEE. This CDR3 comprises 15 residues. V was clipped by 0 bases and J by 1 base; unmatched bases: 2. This clone showed up just a few times. What it binds is not known. The sample holds other DNA sequences that translate to the same CDR3. The specimen sequenced was PBMCs. The clonotype was recovered from a man between 35 and 55 years old in good health and CMV-seronegative. The chain joins TRBV9 to TRBJ2-5; 8 bases agree with TRBD1. The CDR3 sequence: CASSVVQGGQETQYF. The CDR3 DNA follows: TGTGCCAGCAGCGTAGTACAGGGGGGCCAAGAGACCCAGTACTTC.